Listed here is a single TCR beta chain. This receptor's antigen is unknown. Base qualities were left out, and no much larger clone turns up one base away. In the paper's terms, the time point label means: cycle 2 day 1 (C2D1) of nivolumab. Every trial patient had relapsed after autologous stem cell transplantation, and cohorts A, B and C differed in prior brentuximab vedotin exposure. The trial cohort included 55 to 65 patients with relapsed/refractory classical Hodgkin lymphoma, and each patient had a best overall response of complete response, partial response or progressive disease. Single-agent nivolumab was administered to trial patients in the multi-cohort phase II CheckMate 205 trial. An independent review committee assessed best overall response by applying the 2007 International Working Group response criteria. PBMCs from the trial were collected at three points: immediately before nivolumab initiation (C1D1), and during therapy at cycle 2 day 1 and cycle 4 day 1. Peripheral blood was collected in 8 mL Vacutainer Cell Preparation Tubes, from which PBMCs were isolated by centrifugation and then cryopreserved.

Trimming at the junction amounts to 1 base on V and 0 bases on J, and the germline ends lie 28 bases apart. Counted from cysteine to phenylalanine, this CDR3 has 22 amino acids. Only CDR3 DNA remains: 66 bases, in frame from the first base. CDR1 SGHRS and CDR2 YFSETQ are derived from the germline V gene. Genomic DNA was isolated using the Qiagen DNeasy kit from unsorted PBMCs as well as from negatively selected CD4+ and CD8+ fractions. TCR beta CDR3 regions were amplified by immunoSEQ multiplex PCR using primers annealing to V and J segments. A synthetic immune receptor repertoire was used to minimize amplification bias, and remaining bias was computationally removed after sequencing. The original pipeline was this. Repertoire diversity was quantified as the Shannon entropy index using custom Python scripts. Unsorted, CD4+ and CD8+ repertoires were analyzed separately, except in combined analyses where CD4+ and CD8+ sequences were merged in silico. A clone counted as expanded when the clone's frequency after treatment rose at least 2-fold relative to C1D1, and clones undetected at baseline were given a pseudocount of 0.5. Clones with 0 or 1 copy at C1D1 were defined as singleton clones, while clones with 2 or more copies were defined as non-singleton clones. By matching protein sequences in sorted samples from the same patient, clones expanded in unsorted samples were annotated as CD4+, CD8+ or unknown. Wilcoxon tests on paired samples were used to test diversity changes from C1D1 to C4D1. This immuneACCESS table, as held by TCRdb, lists in-frame sequences with V and J called but not all clones. Of the missing ones, under half trace to an unresolved V gene in checked studies; the others have no known cause. V and J calls and clone size are as listed in that table; D and trimming were resolved from the DNA. This sample lists 24,000 or so clones; about 83% were detected once. About 8.6% of the sample lies in the top ten.

This sample stems from a study of PD-1 blockade in classical Hodgkin lymphoma (dated by TCRdb to about 2020). Regarding the complete study: Nivolumab dosing was 3 mg/kg intravenously every 2 weeks, continuing until either disease progression or unacceptable toxicity. A peripheral blood immune signature of response to PD-1 blockade in classical Hodgkin lymphoma was defined using TCR beta sequencing and CyTOF. The paper's findings and limits, for the study overall: By C4D1, a significant rise was seen in CD4+ TCR diversity but not in CD8+ TCR diversity (p=0.0027 vs p=0.16), and the rise was most apparent among complete responders (p=0.02). Baseline TCR diversity was reported to be lower in newly diagnosed patients than in healthy donors and to be lower still in relapsed/refractory patients. The study was limited to a single clinical trial cohort, and causes of repertoire differences, possibly disease activity or prior therapy, remained undefined. Trial patients with a complete response had baseline diversity similar to that of newly diagnosed patients, while partial responders and progressors had significantly lower diversity. Lower diversity was seen in patients whose nivolumab began less than 1 year after ASCT, and these patients were left out of later analyses so that immune reconstitution would not confound the results.

Material: peripheral blood mononuclear cells (PBMCs), obtained before the second cycle of nivolumab. The chain couples TRBV5-1 to TRBJ2-2; possibly the D gene is TRBD2, per 6 matching bases. This clonotype was sampled from a human donor with classical Hodgkin lymphoma. The DNA sequence is as follows: TGCGCCAGCAGCTTGACCGCCTGGCGTGGAGGGAGTACCACCACGAACACCGGGGAGCTGTTTTTT. Its protein is CASSLTAWRGGSTTTNTGELFF.